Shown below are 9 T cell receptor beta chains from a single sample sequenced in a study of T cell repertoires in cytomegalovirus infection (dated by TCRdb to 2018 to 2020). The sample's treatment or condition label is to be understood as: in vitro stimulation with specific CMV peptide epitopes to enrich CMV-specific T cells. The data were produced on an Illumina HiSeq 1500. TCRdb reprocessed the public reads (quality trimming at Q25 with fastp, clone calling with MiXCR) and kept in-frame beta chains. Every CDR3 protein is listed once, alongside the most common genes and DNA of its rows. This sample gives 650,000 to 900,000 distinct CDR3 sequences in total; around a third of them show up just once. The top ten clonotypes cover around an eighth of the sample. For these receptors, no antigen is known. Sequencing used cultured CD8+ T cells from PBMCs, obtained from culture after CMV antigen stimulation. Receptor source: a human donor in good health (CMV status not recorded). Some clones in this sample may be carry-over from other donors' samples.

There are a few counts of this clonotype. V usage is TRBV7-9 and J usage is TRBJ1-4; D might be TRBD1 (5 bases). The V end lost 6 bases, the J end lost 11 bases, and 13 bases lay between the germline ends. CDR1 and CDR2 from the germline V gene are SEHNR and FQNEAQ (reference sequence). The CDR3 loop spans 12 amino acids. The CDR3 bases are TGTGCCAGCAGTCAGGGTTCCAGTAAACTGTTTTTT. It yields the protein CASSQGSSKLFF.

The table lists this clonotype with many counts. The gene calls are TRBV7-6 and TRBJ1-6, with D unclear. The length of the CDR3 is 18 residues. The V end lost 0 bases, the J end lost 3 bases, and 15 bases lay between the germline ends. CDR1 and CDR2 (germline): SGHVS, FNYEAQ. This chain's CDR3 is CASSLAPQPDGYNSPLHF. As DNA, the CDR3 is TGTGCCAGCAGCTTAGCCCCACAACCCGACGGCTATAATTCACCCCTCCACTTT.

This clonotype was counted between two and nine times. The chain's CDR3 is CASRLGTEETQYF. CDR3 bases: TGTGCCAGCAGACTGGGGACAGAAGAGACCCAGTACTTC. The chain links TRBV5-6 to TRBJ2-5; 7 bases agree with TRBD1. Germline assignment: CDR1 SGHDT and CDR2 YYEEEE. The CDR3 runs 13 residues. V gave up 5 bases and J gave up 3 bases; unmatched junction bases: 4.

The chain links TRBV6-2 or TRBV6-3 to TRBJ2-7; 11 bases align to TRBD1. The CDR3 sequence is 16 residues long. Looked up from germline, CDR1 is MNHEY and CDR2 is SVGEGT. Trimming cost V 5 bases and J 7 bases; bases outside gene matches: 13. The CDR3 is CASSKKDRGLMEEQYV. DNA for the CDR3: TGTGCCAGCAGTAAAAAGGACAGGGGGCTGATGGAAGAGCAGTACGTC.

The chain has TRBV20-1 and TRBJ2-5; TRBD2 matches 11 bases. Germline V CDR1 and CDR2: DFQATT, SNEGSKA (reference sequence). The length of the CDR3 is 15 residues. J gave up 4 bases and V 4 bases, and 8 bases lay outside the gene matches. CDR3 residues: CSAKISGGAAETQYF. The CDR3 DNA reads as TGCAGTGCTAAAATTAGCGGGGGGGCGGCAGAGACCCAGTACTTC.

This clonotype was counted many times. In nucleotides, the CDR3 is TGTGCCAGCCAATCGGGGGGCGTCTCCTACAATGAGCAGTTCTTC. The encoded protein is CASQSGGVSYNEQFF. The V call is TRBV6-2 or TRBV6-3, the J call TRBJ2-1, with D tentatively TRBD2 (7 bases). Between the trimmed V and J ends, which lost 8 bases and 0 bases, there was a span of 14 bases. CDR3 length: 15 residues. CDR1 MNHEY and CDR2 SVGEGT come from the germline V gene.

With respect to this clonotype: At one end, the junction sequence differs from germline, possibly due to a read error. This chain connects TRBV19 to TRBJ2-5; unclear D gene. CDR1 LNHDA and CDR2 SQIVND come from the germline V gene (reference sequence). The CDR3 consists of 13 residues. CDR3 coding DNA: TGTGTCAGTAGCCCAGTAGGTGTGGAGACCCAGTACTTC. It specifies CVSSPVGVETQYF.

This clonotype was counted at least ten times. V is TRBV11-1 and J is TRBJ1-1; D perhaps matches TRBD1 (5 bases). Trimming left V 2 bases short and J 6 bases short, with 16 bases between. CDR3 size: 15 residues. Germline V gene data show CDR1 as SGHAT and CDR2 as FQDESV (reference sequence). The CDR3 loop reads CASSLRQGRWAEAFF. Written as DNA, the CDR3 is TGTGCCAGCAGCTTACGGCAGGGTAGGTGGGCTGAAGCTTTCTTT.

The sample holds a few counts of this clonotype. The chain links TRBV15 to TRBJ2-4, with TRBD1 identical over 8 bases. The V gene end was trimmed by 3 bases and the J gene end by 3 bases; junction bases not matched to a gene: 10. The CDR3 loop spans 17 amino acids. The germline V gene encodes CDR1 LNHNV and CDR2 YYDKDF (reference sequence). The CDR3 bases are TGTGCCACCAGCAGCGTGGGACAGGAGTTCGGCAAAAACATTCAGTACTTC. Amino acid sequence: CATSSVGQEFGKNIQYF.